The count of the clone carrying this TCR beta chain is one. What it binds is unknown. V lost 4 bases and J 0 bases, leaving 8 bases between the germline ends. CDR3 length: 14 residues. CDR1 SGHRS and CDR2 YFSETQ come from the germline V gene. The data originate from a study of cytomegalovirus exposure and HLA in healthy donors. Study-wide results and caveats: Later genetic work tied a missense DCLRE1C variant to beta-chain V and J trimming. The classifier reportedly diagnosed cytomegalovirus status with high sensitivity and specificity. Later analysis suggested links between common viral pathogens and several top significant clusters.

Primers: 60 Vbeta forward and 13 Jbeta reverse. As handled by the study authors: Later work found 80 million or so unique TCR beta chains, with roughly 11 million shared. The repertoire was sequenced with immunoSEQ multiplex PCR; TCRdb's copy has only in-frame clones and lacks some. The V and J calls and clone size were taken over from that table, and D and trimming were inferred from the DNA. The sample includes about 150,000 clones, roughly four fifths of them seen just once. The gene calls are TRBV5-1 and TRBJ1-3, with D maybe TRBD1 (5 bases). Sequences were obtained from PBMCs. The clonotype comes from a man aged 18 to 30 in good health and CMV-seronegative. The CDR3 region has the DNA TGCGCCAGCAGCCAGGACACCTCTGGAAACACCATATATTTT. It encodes CASSQDTSGNTIYF.